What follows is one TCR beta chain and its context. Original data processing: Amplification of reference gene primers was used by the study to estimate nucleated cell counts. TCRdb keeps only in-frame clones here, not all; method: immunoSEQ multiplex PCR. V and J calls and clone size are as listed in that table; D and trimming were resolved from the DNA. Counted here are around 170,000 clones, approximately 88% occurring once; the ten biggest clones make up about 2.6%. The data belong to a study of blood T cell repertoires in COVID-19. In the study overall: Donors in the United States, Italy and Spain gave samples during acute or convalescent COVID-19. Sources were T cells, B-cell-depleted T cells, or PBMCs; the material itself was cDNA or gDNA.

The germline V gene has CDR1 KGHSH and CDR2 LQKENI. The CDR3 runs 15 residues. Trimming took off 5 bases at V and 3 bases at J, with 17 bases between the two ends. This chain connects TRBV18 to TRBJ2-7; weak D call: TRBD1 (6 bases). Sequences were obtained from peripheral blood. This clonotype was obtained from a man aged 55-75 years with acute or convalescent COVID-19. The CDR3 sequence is CASSASPGQGYEQYF. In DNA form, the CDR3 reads TGTGCCAGCTCAGCATCTCCGGGACAAGGCTACGAGCAGTACTTC.